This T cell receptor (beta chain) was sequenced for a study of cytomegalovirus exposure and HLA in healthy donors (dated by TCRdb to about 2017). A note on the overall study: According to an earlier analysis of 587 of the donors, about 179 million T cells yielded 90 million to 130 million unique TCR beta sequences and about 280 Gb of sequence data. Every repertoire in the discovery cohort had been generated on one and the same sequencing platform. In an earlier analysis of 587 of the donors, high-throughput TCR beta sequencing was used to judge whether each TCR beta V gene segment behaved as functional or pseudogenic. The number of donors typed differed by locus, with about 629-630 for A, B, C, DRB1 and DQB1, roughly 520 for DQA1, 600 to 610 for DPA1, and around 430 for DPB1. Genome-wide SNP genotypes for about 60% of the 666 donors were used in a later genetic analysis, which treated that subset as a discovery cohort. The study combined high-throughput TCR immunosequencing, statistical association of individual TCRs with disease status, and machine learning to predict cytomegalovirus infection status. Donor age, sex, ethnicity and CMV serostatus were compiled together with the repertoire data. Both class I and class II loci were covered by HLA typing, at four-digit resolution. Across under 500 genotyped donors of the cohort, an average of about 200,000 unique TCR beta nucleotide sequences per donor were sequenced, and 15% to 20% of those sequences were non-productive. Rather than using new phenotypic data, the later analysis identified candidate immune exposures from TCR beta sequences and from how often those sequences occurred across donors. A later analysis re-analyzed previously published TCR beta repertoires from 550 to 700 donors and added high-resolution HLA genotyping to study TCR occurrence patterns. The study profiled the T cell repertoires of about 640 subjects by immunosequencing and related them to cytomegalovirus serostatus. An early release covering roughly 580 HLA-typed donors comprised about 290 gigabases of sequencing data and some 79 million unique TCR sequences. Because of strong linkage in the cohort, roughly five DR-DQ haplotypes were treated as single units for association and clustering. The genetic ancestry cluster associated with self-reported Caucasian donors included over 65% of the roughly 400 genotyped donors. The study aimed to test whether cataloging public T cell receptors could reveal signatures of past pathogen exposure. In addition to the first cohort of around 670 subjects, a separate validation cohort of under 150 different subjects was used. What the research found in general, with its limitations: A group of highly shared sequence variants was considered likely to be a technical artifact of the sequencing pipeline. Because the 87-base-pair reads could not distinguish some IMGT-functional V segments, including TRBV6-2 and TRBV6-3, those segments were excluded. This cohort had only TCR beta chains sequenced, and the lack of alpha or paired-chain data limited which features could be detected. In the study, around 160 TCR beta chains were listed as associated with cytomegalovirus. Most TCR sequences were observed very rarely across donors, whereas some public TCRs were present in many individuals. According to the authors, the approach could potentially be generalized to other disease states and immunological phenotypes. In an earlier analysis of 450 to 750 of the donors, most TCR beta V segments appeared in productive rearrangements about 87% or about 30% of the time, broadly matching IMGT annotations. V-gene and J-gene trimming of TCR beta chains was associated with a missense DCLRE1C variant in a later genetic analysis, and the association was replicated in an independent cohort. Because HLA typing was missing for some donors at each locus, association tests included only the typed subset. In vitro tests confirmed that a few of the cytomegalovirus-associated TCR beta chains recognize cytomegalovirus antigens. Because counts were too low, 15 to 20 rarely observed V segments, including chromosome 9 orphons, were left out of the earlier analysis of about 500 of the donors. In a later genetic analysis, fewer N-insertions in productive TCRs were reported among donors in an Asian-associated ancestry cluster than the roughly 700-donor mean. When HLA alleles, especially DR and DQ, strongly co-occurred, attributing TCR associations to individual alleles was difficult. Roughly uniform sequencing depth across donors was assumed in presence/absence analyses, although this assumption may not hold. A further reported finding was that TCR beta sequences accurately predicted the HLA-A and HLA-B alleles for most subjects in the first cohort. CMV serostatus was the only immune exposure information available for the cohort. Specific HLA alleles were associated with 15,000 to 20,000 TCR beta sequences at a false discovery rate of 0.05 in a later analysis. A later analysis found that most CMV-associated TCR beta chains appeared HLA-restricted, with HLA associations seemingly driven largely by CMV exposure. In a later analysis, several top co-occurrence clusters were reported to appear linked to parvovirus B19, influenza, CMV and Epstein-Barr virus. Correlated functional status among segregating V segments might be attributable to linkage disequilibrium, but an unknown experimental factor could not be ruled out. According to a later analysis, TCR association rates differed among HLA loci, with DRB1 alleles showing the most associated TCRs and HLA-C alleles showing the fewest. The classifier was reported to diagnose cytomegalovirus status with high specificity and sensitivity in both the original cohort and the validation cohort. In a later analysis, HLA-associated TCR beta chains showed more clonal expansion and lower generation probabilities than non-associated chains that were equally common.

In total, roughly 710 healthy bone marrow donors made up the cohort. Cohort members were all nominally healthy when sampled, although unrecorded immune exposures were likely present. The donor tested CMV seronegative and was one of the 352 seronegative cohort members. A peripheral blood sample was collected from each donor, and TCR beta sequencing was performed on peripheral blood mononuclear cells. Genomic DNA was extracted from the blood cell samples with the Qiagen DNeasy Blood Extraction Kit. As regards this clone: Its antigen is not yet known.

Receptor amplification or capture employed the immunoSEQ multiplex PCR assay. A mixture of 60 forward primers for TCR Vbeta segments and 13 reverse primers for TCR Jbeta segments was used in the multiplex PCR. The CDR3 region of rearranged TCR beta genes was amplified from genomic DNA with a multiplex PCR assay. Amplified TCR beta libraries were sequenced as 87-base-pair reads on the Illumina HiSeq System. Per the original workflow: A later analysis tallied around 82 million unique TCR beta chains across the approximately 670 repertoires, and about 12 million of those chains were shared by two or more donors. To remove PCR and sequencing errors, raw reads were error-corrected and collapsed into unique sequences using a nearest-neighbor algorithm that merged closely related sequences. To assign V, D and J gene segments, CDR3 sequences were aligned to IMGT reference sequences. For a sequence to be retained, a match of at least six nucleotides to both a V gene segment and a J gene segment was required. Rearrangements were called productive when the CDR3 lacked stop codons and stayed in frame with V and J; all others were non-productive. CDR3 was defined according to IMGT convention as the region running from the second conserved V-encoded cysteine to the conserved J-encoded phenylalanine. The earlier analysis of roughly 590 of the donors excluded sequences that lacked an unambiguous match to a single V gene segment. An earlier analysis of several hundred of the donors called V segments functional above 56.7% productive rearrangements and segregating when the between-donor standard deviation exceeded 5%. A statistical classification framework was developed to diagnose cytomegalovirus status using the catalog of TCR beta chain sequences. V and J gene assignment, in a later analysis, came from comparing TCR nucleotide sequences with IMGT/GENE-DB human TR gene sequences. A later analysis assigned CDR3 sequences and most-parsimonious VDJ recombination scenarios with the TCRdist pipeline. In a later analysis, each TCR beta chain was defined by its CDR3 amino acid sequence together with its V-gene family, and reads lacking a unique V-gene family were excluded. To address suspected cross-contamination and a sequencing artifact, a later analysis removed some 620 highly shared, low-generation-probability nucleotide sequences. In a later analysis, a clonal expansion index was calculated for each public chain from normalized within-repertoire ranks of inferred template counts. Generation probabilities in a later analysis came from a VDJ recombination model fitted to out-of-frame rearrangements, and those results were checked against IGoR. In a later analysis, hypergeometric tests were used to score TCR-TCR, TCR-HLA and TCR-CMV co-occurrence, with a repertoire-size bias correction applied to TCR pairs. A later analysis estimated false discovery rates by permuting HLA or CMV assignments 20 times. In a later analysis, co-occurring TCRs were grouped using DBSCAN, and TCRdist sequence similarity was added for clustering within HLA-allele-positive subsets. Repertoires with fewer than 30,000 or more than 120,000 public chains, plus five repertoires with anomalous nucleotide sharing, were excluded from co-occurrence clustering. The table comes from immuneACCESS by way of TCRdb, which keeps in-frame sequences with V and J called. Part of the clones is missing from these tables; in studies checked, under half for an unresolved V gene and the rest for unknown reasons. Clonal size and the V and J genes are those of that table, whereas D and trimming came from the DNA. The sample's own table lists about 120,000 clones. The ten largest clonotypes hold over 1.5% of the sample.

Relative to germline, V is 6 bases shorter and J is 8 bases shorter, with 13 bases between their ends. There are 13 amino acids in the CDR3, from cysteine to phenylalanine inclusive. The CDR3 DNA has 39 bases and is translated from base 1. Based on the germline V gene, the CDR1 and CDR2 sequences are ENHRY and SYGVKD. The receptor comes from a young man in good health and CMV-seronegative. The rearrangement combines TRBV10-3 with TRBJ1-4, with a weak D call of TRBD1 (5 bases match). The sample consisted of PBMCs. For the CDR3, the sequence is CAIRLEQGEKLFF. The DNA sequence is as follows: TGTGCCATCAGGCTCGAGCAGGGCGAAAAACTGTTTTTT.